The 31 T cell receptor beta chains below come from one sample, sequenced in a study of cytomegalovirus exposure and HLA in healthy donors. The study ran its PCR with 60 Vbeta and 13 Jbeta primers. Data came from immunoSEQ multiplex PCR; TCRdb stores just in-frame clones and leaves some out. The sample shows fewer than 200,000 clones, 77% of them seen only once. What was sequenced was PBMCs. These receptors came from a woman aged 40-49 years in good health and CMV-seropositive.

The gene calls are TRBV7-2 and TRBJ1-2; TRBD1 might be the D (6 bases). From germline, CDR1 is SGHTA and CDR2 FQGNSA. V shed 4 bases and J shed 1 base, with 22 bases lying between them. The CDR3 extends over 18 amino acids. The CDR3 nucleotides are TGTGCCAGCAGCTCTGCACGGCAGGGGACGCTGGGTAACTATGGCTACACCTTC. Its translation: CASSSARQGTLGNYGYTF.

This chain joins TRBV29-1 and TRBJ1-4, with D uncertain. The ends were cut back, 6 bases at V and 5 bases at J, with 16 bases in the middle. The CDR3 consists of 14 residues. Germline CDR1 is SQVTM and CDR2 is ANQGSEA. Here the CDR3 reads CSVQRREENEKLFF. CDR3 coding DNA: TGCAGCGTCCAAAGGAGGGAGGAAAATGAAAAACTGTTTTTT.

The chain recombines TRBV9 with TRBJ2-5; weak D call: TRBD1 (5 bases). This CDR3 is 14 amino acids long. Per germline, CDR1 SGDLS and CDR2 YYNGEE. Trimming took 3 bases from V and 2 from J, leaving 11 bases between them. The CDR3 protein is CASSDRTHQETQYF. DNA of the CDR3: TGTGCCAGCAGCGACCGGACACATCAAGAGACCCAGTACTTC. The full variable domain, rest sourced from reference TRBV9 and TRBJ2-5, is DSGVTQTPKHLITATGQRVTLRCSPRSGDLSVYWYQQSLDQGLQFLIQYYNGEERAKGNILERFSAQQFPDLHSELNLSSLELGDSALYFCASSDRTHQETQYFGPGTRLLVL.

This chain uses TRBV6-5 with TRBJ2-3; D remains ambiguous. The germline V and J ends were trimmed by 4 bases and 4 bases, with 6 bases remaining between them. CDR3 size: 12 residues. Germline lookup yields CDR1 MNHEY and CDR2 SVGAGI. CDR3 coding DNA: TGTGCCAGCAGTTCGGAGTCAGATACGCAGTATTTT. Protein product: CASSSESDTQYF.

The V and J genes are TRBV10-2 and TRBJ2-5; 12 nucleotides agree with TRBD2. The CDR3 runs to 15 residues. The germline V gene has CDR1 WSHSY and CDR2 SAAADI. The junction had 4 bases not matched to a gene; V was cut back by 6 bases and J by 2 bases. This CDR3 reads CASRASGGVQETQYF. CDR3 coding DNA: TGCGCCAGCAGGGCTAGCGGGGGGGTTCAAGAGACCCAGTACTTC.

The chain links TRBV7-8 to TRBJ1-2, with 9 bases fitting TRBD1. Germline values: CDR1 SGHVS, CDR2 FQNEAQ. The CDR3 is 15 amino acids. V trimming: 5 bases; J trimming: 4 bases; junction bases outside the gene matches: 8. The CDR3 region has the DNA TGTGCCAGCAGCCCTCACCGGGACAGGGTCTATGGCTACACCTTC. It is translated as CASSPHRDRVYGYTF.

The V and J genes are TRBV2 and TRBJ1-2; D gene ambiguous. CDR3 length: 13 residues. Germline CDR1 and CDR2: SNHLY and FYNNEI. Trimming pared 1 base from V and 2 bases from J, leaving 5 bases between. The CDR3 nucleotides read TGTGCCAGCAGTGAAGTCAGGAACTATGGCTACACCTTC. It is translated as CASSEVRNYGYTF.

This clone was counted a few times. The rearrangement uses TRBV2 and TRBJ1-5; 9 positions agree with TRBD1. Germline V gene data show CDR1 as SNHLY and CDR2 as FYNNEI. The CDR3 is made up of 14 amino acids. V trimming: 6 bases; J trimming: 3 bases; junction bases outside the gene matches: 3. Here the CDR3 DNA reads TGTGCCAGCAGACAGGGGGCTCCCAATCAGCCCCAGCATTTT. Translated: CASRQGAPNQPQHF.

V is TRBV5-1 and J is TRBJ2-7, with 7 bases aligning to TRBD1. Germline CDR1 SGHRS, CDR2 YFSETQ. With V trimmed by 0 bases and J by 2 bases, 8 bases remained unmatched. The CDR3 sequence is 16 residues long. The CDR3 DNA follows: TGCGCCAGCAGCTTGGAAGGGGGCCAGGCCACCTACGAGCAGTACTTC. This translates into CASSLEGGQATYEQYF. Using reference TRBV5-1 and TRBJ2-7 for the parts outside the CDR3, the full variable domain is KAGVTQTPRYLIKTRGQQVTLSCSPISGHRSVSWYQQTPGQGLQFLFEYFSETQRNKGNFPGRFSGRQFSNSRSEMNVSTLELGDSALYLCASSLEGGQATYEQYFGPGTRLTVT.

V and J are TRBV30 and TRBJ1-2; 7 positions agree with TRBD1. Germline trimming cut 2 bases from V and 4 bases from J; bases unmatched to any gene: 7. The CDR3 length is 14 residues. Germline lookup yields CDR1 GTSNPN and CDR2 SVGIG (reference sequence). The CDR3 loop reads CAWSRRGQFYGYTF. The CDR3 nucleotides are TGTGCCTGGAGTCGTCGGGGACAGTTCTATGGCTACACCTTC.

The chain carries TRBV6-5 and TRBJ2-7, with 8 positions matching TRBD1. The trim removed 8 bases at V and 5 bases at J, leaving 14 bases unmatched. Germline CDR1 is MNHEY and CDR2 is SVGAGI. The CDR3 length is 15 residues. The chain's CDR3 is CASLSSQGASDEQYF. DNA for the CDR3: TGTGCCAGCCTATCAAGCCAGGGGGCGTCTGACGAGCAGTACTTC.

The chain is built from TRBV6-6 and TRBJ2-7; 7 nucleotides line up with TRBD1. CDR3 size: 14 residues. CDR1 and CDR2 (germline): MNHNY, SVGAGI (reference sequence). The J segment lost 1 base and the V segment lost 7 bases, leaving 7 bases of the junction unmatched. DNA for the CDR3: TGTGCCAGCAATATACAGGGGCCATCCTACGAGCAGTACTTC. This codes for CASNIQGPSYEQYF.

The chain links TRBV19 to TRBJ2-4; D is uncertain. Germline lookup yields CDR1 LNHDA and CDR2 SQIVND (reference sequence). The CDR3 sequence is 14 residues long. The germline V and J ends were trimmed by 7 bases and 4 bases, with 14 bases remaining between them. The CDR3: CASNAMYPKNIQYF. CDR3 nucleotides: TGTGCCAGTAACGCGATGTACCCAAAAAACATTCAGTACTTC.

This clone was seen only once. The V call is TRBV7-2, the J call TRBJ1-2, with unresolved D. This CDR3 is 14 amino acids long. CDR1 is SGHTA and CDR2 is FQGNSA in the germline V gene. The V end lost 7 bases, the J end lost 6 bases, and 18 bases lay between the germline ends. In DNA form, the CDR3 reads TGTGCCAGCACCGTCGACTCGACTGTGAATGGCTACACCTTC. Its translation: CASTVDSTVNGYTF.

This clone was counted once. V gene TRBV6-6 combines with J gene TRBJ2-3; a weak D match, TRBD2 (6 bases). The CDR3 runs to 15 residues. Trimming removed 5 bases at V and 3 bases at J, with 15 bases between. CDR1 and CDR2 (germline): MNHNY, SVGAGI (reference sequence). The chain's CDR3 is CASSIARGGTDTQYF. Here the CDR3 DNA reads TGTGCCAGCAGTATCGCCCGAGGAGGGACAGATACGCAGTATTTT.

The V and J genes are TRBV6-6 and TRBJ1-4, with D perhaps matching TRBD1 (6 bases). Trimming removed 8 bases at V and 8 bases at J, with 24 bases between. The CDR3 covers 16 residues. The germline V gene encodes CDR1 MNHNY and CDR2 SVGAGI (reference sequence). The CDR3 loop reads CASRDRNRDISEKLFF. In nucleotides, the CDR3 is TGTGCCAGCCGCGATCGGAACCGGGACATAAGCGAAAAACTGTTTTTT.

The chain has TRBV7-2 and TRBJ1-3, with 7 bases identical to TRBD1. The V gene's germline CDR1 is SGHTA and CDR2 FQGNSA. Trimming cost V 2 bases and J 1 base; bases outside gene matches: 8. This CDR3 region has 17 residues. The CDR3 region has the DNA TGTGCCAGCAGCTTATCGGGCAGGGGGTTTTCTGGAAACACCATATATTTT. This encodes CASSLSGRGFSGNTIYF.

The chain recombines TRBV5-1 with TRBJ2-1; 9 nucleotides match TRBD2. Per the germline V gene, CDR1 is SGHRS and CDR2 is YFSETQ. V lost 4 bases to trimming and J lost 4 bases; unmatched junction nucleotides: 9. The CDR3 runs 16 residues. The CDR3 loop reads CASSTPLAGSYNEQFF. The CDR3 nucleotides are TGCGCCAGCAGCACACCACTAGCGGGTTCGTACAATGAGCAGTTCTTC. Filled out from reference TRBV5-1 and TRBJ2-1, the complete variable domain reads KAGVTQTPRYLIKTRGQQVTLSCSPISGHRSVSWYQQTPGQGLQFLFEYFSETQRNKGNFPGRFSGRQFSNSRSEMNVSTLELGDSALYLCASSTPLAGSYNEQFFGPGTRLTVL.

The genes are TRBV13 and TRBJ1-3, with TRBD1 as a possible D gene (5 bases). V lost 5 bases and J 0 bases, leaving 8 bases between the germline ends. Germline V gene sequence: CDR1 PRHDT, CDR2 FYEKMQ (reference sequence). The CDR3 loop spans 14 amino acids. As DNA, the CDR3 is TGTGCCAGCAGCAGACAGTTCTCTGGAAACACCATATATTTT. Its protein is CASSRQFSGNTIYF.

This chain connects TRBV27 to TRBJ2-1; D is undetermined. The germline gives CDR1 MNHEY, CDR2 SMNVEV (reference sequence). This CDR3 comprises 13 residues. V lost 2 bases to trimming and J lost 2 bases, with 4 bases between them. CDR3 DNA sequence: TGTGCCAGCAGTTTAAACACCTACAATGAGCAGTTCTTC. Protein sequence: CASSLNTYNEQFF.

Written as DNA, the CDR3 is TGTGCCAGTAGTACACCCCGGGGCGTAGGGGGTTCTGGGGCCAACGTCCTGACTTTC. Protein product: CASSTPRGVGGSGANVLTF. This rearrangement joins TRBV19 to TRBJ2-6; the D gene is possibly TRBD1 (6 bases). This CDR3 is built from 19 residues. Trimming took 4 bases from V and 1 from J, leaving 20 bases between them. Germline values: CDR1 LNHDA, CDR2 SQIVND (reference sequence). The full variable domain, completed using reference TRBV19 and TRBJ2-6, is DGGITQSPKYLFRKEGQNVTLSCEQNLNHDAMYWYRQDPGQGLRLIYYSQIVNDFQKGDIAEGYSVSREKKESFPLTVTSAQKNPTAFYLCASSTPRGVGGSGANVLTFGAGSRLTVL.

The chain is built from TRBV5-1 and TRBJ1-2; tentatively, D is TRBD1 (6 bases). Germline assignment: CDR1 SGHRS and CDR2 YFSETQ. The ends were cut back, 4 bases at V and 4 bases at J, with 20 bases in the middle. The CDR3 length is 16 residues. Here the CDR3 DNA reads TGCGCCAGCAGCCTCGCGTTGGGGGCGGTGGGCTATGGCTACACCTTC. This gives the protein CASSLALGAVGYGYTF.

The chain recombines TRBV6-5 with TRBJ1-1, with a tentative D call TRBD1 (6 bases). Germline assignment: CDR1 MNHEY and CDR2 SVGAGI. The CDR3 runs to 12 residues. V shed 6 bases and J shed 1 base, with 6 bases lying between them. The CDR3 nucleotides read TGTGCCAGCAGGGGACAGAACACTGAAGCTTTCTTT. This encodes CASRGQNTEAFF.

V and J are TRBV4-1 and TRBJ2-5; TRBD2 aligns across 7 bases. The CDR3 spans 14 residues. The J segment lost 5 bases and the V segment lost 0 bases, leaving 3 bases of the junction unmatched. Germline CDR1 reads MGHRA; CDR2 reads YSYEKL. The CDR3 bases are TGCGCCAGCAGCCAAGACTGGGGGGGGGAGACCCAGTACTTC. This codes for CASSQDWGGETQYF.

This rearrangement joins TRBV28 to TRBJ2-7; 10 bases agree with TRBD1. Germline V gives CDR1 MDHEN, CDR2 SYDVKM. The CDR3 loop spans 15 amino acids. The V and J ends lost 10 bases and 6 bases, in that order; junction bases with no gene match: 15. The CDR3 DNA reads TGTGCCACTTCGATACCGGGACAGGGGTACCGCGAGCAGTACTTC. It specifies CATSIPGQGYREQYF. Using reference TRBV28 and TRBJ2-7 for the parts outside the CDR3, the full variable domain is DVKVTQSSRYLVKRTGEKVFLECVQDMDHENMFWYRQDPGLGLRLIYFSYDVKMKEKGDIPEGYSVSREKKERFSLILESASTNQTSMYLCATSIPGQGYREQYFGPGTRLTVT.

Here the CDR3 reads CATSRGGLGTDTQYF. CDR3 DNA: TGTGCCACCAGCAGAGGGGGACTTGGCACAGATACGCAGTATTTT. The genes are TRBV15 and TRBJ2-3, with D possibly TRBD2 on 6 matching bases. V was cut by 1 base and J by 1 base, with 9 bases left in between. This CDR3 contains 15 residues. Germline CDR1 is LNHNV and CDR2 is YYDKDF (reference sequence).

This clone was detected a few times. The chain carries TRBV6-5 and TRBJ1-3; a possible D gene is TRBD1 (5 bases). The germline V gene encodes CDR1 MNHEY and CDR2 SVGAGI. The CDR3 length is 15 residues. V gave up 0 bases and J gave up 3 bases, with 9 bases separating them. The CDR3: CASSYSGAGGNTIYF. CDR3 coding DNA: TGTGCCAGCAGTTACTCTGGGGCCGGTGGAAACACCATATATTTT.

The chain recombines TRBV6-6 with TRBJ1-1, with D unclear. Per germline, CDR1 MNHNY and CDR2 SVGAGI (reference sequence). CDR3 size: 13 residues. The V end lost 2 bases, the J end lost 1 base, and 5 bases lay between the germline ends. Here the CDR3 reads CASSYNRNTEAFF. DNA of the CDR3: TGTGCCAGCAGTTACAATCGGAACACTGAAGCTTTCTTT.

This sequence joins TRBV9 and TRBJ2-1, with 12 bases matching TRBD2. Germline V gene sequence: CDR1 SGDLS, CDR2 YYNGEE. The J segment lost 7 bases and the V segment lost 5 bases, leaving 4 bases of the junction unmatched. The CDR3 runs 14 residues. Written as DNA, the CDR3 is TGTGCCAGCAGTAGGACTAGCGGGGTAAATGAGCAGTTCTTC. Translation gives CASSRTSGVNEQFF. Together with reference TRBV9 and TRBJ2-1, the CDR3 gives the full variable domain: DSGVTQTPKHLITATGQRVTLRCSPRSGDLSVYWYQQSLDQGLQFLIQYYNGEERAKGNILERFSAQQFPDLHSELNLSSLELGDSALYFCASSRTSGVNEQFFGPGTRLTVL.

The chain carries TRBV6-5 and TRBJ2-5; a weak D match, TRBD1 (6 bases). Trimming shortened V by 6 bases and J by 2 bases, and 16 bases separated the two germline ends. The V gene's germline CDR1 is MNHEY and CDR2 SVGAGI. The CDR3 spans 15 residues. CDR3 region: CASSPGHSLQETQYF. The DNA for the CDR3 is TGTGCCAGCAGCCCGGGACACAGCTTGCAAGAGACCCAGTACTTC.

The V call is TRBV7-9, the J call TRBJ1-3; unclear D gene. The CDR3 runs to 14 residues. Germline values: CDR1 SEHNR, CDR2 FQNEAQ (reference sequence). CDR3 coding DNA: TGTGCAACCGGGGTCACTTTGGCTGGAAACACCATATATTTT. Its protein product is CATGVTLAGNTIYF.